Presented here are 24 T cell receptor beta chains from one specimen sequenced in a study of radiotherapy plus CTLA-4 blockade in lung cancer. Generated by immunoSEQ multiplex PCR, the TCRdb table keeps only in-frame clones and is missing some. Of about 43,000 clones in the sample, about 70% are singletons; the top ten hold around 23%. Sequences were derived from peripheral blood, sampled from a patient treated with radiotherapy plus ipilimumab. These receptors all come from a human donor with non-small cell lung cancer who had a partial response to radiotherapy plus ipilimumab.

The chain has TRBV6-6 and TRBJ1-5, with D possibly TRBD1 on 6 matching bases. CDR1 is MNHNY, CDR2 SVGAGI, per germline (reference sequence). V lost 6 bases and J 9 bases, leaving 12 bases between the germline ends. CDR3 length: 12 residues. CDR3 in amino acids: CASSPEGGPQHF. The CDR3 bases are TGTGCCAGCAGCCCTGAAGGGGGGCCCCAGCATTTT.

The V call is TRBV12-5, the J call TRBJ1-1; tentative D call: TRBD1 (5 bases). Germline CDR1 and CDR2: LGHNT and FRNRAP. V was cut by 6 bases and J by 2 bases, with 13 bases left in between. The CDR3 covers 14 residues. The CDR3 is CASGRGTENTEAFF. The CDR3 DNA reads TGTGCTAGTGGGCGCGGGACGGAAAACACTGAAGCTTTCTTT. Together with reference TRBV12-5 and TRBJ1-1, the CDR3 gives the full variable domain: DARVTQTPRHKVTEMGQEVTMRCQPILGHNTVFWYRQTMMQGLELLAYFRNRAPLDDSGMPKDRFSAEMPDATLATLKIQPSEPRDSAVYFCASGRGTENTEAFFGQGTRLTVV.

This clone showed up just a few times. The gene calls are TRBV25-1 and TRBJ2-5; 13 bases line up with TRBD2. CDR3 length: 15 residues. Trimming at V came to 4 bases and at J to 2 bases, leaving 1 base not matched to a gene. Germline V gives CDR1 MGHDK, CDR2 SYGVNS. CDR3 sequence: CASSGGLAGQETQYF. CDR3 in DNA: TGTGCCAGCAGTGGGGGACTAGCGGGGCAAGAGACCCAGTACTTC.

DNA of the CDR3: TGTGCCAGCAGCTTACGCGAGTACACCGGGGAGCTGTTTTTT. Residues: CASSLREYTGELFF. The V call is TRBV11-2, the J call TRBJ2-2, with unresolved D. CDR3 length: 14 residues. CDR1 is SGHAT, CDR2 FQNNGV, per germline. Trimming left V 2 bases short and J 3 bases short, with 7 bases between.

This chain's CDR3 is CASSLKGLNTEAFF. CDR3 in DNA: TGCGCCAGCAGCTTGAAGGGGCTGAACACTGAAGCTTTCTTT. The chain employs TRBV5-1 and TRBJ1-1; a weak D match, TRBD1 (5 bases). The germline V gene encodes CDR1 SGHRS and CDR2 YFSETQ. V lost 1 base and J lost 0, with 7 bases in between. This CDR3 contains 14 residues.

The chain carries TRBV6-9 and TRBJ2-7, with 8 bases that match TRBD2. J gave up 2 bases and V 5 bases, and 8 bases lay outside the gene matches. The length of the CDR3 is 15 residues. Germline V gene data show CDR1 as MNHGY and CDR2 as SVAAGI. The CDR3 sequence is CASSLPSGSPYEQYF. Written as DNA, the CDR3 is TGTGCCAGCAGTCTCCCCAGCGGGAGCCCCTACGAGCAGTACTTC.

This clone came up a few times. Here the CDR3 reads CASSGAGTDYNSPLHF. The CDR3 coding sequence is TGTGCCAGCAGTGGGGCCGGGACAGATTATAATTCACCCCTCCACTTT. The gene calls are TRBV2 and TRBJ1-6; TRBD1 aligns across 7 bases. Germline values: CDR1 SNHLY, CDR2 FYNNEI. Trimming at V came to 4 bases and at J to 4 bases, leaving 7 bases not matched to a gene. The CDR3 loop spans 16 amino acids.

The chain is built from TRBV4-1 and TRBJ2-7, with TRBD2 matching 8 bases. V lost 4 bases, J lost 2 bases, and 7 bases stayed unmatched. Germline-derived CDR1 and CDR2 are MGHRA and YSYEKL. CDR3 size: 15 residues. CDR3 in amino acids: CASSLATSETYEQYF. The CDR3 DNA reads TGCGCCAGCAGCCTCGCGACTAGCGAAACCTACGAGCAGTACTTC.

This clone was observed a few times. The J gene is TRBJ1-2, the V gene TRBV7-9; D gene unclear. Trimming removed 1 base from V and 8 bases from J, with 14 bases in between. The CDR3 has 14 amino acids. Germline V gene sequence: CDR1 SEHNR, CDR2 FQNEAQ (reference sequence). CDR3 protein: CASSLGDKGSGYTF. CDR3 DNA sequence: TGTGCCAGCAGCTTAGGAGACAAAGGAAGCGGCTACACCTTC. The full variable domain, with the rest looked up from reference TRBV7-9 and TRBJ1-2, is DTGVSQNPRHKITKRGQNVTFRCDPISEHNRLYWYRQTLGQGPEFLTYFQNEAQLEKSRLLSDRFSAERPKGSFSTLEIQRTEQGDSAMYLCASSLGDKGSGYTFGSGTRLTVV.

The CDR3: CAWRRSGGEQYF. In DNA, the CDR3 is TGTGCCTGGCGCCGGTCTGGGGGGGAGCAGTACTTC. This chain links TRBV30 with TRBJ2-7, with D tentatively TRBD2 (6 bases). V lost 5 bases, J lost 7 bases, and 15 bases lay in between. The CDR3 runs to 12 residues. Germline CDR1 and CDR2: GTSNPN and SVGIG (reference sequence).

In this sample, this clone turned up a few times. The chain is built from TRBV6-6 and TRBJ1-3; TRBD1 matches 7 bases. Germline values: CDR1 MNHNY, CDR2 SVGAGI (reference sequence). The CDR3 spans 15 residues. V was pared by 6 bases and J by 3 bases, with 8 bases of the junction left unmatched. The CDR3 bases are TGTGCCAGCAGCCTAGGGGCAGGGGGTGGAAACACCATATATTTT. This sequence encodes CASSLGAGGGNTIYF.

The V and J genes are TRBV19 and TRBJ1-2; unclear D gene. The CDR3 sequence is 13 residues long. Per the germline V gene, CDR1 is LNHDA and CDR2 is SQIVND (reference sequence). V shed 7 bases and J shed 7 bases, with 16 bases lying between them. The CDR3 region has the DNA TGTGCCAGTACGTCGCGGGAAAGGCCTGGCTACACCTTC. The encoded protein is CASTSRERPGYTF.

The gene calls are TRBV5-8 and TRBJ2-7; a possible D gene is TRBD1 (5 bases). The CDR3 consists of 14 residues. V dropped 0 bases and J dropped 0 bases, with 7 bases sitting between them. In germline, CDR1 is SGHTS, CDR2 YDEGEE. Here the CDR3 DNA reads TGTGCCAGCAGCTTGGAAGGGGTCTCCTACGAGCAGTACTTC. As protein: CASSLEGVSYEQYF.

The chain recombines TRBV5-4 with TRBJ2-1; D is possibly TRBD1 (6 bases). The germline V gene encodes CDR1 SGHNT and CDR2 YYREEE (reference sequence). Trimming pared 0 bases from V and 0 bases from J, leaving 7 bases between. The CDR3 covers 15 residues. For the CDR3, the DNA is TGTGCCAGCAGCTTGGTCAGGGGCTCCTACAATGAGCAGTTCTTC. It specifies CASSLVRGSYNEQFF.

The chain joins TRBV5-1 to TRBJ2-7; 9 nucleotides line up with TRBD1. Germline CDR1 is SGHRS and CDR2 is YFSETQ. CDR3 length equals 15 residues. V was clipped by 2 bases and J by 5 bases; unmatched bases: 8. CDR3 coding DNA: TGCGCCAGCAGCTTTGGGACAGGGATTAACGACGAGCAGTACTTC. Its protein is CASSFGTGINDEQYF. The full variable domain, with the rest looked up from reference TRBV5-1 and TRBJ2-7, is KAGVTQTPRYLIKTRGQQVTLSCSPISGHRSVSWYQQTPGQGLQFLFEYFSETQRNKGNFPGRFSGRQFSNSRSEMNVSTLELGDSALYLCASSFGTGINDEQYFGPGTRLTVT.

The rearrangement links TRBV11-2 to TRBJ1-2; 10 bases map to TRBD1. The CDR3 sequence is 18 residues long. The germline CDR1 and CDR2 sequences are SGHAT and FQNNGV. Losses at the gene ends were 3 bases for V and 6 bases for J; bases not matched to a gene: 16. DNA of the CDR3: TGTGCCAGCAGCTTCCACGGACAGGGGGAGCCAGTTCTCGATGGCTACACCTTC. This sequence encodes CASSFHGQGEPVLDGYTF.

This rearrangement joins TRBV18 to TRBJ2-5; 9 bases match TRBD2. J was trimmed by 4 bases and V by 4 bases; bases with no gene match: 4. The CDR3 consists of 14 residues. Germline V gene lookup returns CDR1 KGHSH and CDR2 LQKENI. CDR3 region: CASSLAGVGETQYF. CDR3 nucleotides: TGTGCCAGCTCACTAGCGGGAGTCGGAGAGACCCAGTACTTC. The full variable domain, its missing parts supplied by reference TRBV18 and TRBJ2-5, is NAGVMQNPRHLVRRRGQEARLRCSPMKGHSHVYWYRQLPEEGLKFMVYLQKENIIDESGMPKERFSAEFPKEGPSILRIQQVVRGDSAAYFCASSLAGVGETQYFGPGTRLLVL.

The chain uses TRBV30 and TRBJ1-2; the D gene is possibly TRBD1 (6 bases). This CDR3 is built from 12 residues. V was pared by 5 bases and J by 8 bases, with 15 bases between. Germline V gene data show CDR1 as GTSNPN and CDR2 as SVGIG (reference sequence). The CDR3 coding sequence is TGTGCCTGGGCGAAAGACAGGCACGGCTACACCTTC. As protein: CAWAKDRHGYTF.

The CDR3 region has the DNA TGTGCCATCAGTGAGTCCAGTGACTCATCCTACGAGCAGTACTTC. Translation gives CAISESSDSSYEQYF. This chain connects TRBV10-3 to TRBJ2-7; D call uncertain. Looked up from germline, CDR1 is ENHRY and CDR2 is SYGVKD. V gave up 0 bases and J gave up 1 base, with 10 bases separating them. The CDR3 has 15 amino acids.

The chain combines TRBV5-1 with TRBJ2-1, with D tentatively TRBD2 (6 bases). Germline V gene sequence: CDR1 SGHRS, CDR2 YFSETQ. V was cut by 1 base and J by 3 bases, with 11 bases left in between. The CDR3 runs to 15 residues. CDR3 nucleotides: TGCGCCAGCAGCTTGAATGGAGGGTTCTACAATGAGCAGTTCTTC. Amino acid sequence: CASSLNGGFYNEQFF.

A single count supports this clone. This chain connects TRBV5-1 to TRBJ2-1; TRBD2 matches at 10 bases. The CDR3 length is 16 residues. From germline, CDR1 is SGHRS and CDR2 YFSETQ. V gave up 0 bases and J gave up 5 bases; unmatched junction bases: 5. DNA for the CDR3: TGCGCCAGCAGCTTGGCGAGCGGGGGGGGGAACAATGAGCAGTTCTTC. Its protein product is CASSLASGGGNNEQFF.

This clone was seen once. V is TRBV5-4 and J is TRBJ1-2; TRBD1 aligns across 8 bases. The CDR3 contains 13 residues. V trimming: 4 bases; J trimming: 5 bases; junction bases outside the gene matches: 4. Germline values: CDR1 SGHNT, CDR2 YYREEE (reference sequence). CDR3 DNA sequence: TGTGCCAGCAGCGCGGACAGGGTTTATGGCTACACCTTC. Residues: CASSADRVYGYTF.

The chain joins TRBV7-2 to TRBJ2-7; possibly TRBD1 for D (6 bases). The V gene lost 5 bases and the J gene lost 6 bases, with 20 bases spanning the gap. Germline CDR1 reads SGHTA; CDR2 reads FQGNSA. CDR3 size: 15 residues. The CDR3 nucleotides read TGTGCCAGCAGCCGGAGACAGGTCGCCCCCAGCGAGCAGTACTTC. This translates into CASSRRQVAPSEQYF.

The chain combines TRBV5-1 with TRBJ2-7, with 11 nucleotides matching TRBD1. The CDR3 is made up of 14 amino acids. The germline V gene has CDR1 SGHRS and CDR2 YFSETQ. V gave up 5 bases and J gave up 6 bases; unmatched junction bases: 7. The CDR3 DNA sequence: TGCGCCAGCAGTACGGCGGACAGGGGGCTCGAGCAGTACTTC. Translation: CASSTADRGLEQYF.